The entry that follows covers one T cell receptor beta chain sequence. Its antigen is as yet unknown. This sample stems from a study of cytomegalovirus exposure and HLA in healthy donors. Background on the study: When 300 to 500 donors were genotyped, roughly four fifths of them were found to fall in the Caucasian-associated ancestry cluster. General observations from the study: Several of the most significant clusters were apparently associated with common viral pathogens in a later analysis. The study dropped some indistinguishable V segments, TRBV6-2 and TRBV6-3 among them.

Primers included in the PCR were 60 Vbeta and 13 Jbeta primers. Some clones are missing from TCRdb's copy, which holds only in-frame ones; the method was immunoSEQ multiplex PCR. The profile shows around 130,000 clones, around 75% of them singletons. The CDR3 sequence is 15 residues long. Germline-derived CDR1 and CDR2 are SGHTA and FQGNSA. V was clipped by 3 bases and J by 5 bases, with 17 bases between them. The sequenced sample consisted of PBMCs. The source is a woman aged 40 to 49 in good health and CMV-seropositive. The chain combines TRBV7-2 with TRBJ2-7; weak D call: TRBD1 (7 bases). In nucleotides, the CDR3 is TGTGCCAGCAGCTTTGCCTCAGGGGGGTCCCACGAGCAGTACTTC. As protein: CASSFASGGSHEQYF.